The rows below give T cell receptor beta chains drawn from one sample of a study of beta chain features in type 1 diabetes. Repertoires were generated with immunoSEQ multiplex PCR, while TCRdb's copy carries only in-frame clones and drops some. This sample carries some 160,000 clones, 9% to 10% of them seen once, and the ten largest clones take 2.3%. Sequenced input: central memory CD4+ T cells from blood. All receptors come from a woman younger than 30 in good health. The CDR3 runs from the conserved cysteine through the conserved F or W. The D gene is left open where the match is weak. The size of a clone is reported for some rows only, either as once, few or many, or as a class for expanded clones.

CDR3 protein	CDR3 DNA	D gene	V gene	J gene	clone size
CASSLAWQGGGREQYF	TGCGCCAGCAGCTTGGCCTGGCAGGGAGGAGGTCGGGAGCAGTACTTC	NA	TRBV5-1	TRBJ2-7	few
CASSAGQGVREAFF	TGTGCCAGCAGCGCGGGACAGGGGGTGAGAGAAGCTTTCTTT	TRBD1	TRBV11-2	TRBJ1-1	many
CASSENTEEKFF	TGTGCCAGCAGTGAAAATACAGAAGAAAAGTTCTTC	NA	TRBV2	TRBJ2-1	few
CARKAVANTGELFF	TGTGCCAGGAAAGCCGTCGCGAACACCGGGGAGCTGTTTTTT	NA	TRBV2	TRBJ2-2	few
CASSPGGSWGYNEQFF	TGTGCCAGCAGCCCCGGGGGATCCTGGGGCTACAATGAGCAGTTCTTC	NA	TRBV5-4	TRBJ2-1	NA
CASSPFAGEHTDTQYF	TGTGCCAGCTCACCATTTGCGGGGGAGCACACAGATACGCAGTATTTT	TRBD2	TRBV18	TRBJ2-3	few
CASSTKQGQGYEQYF	TGTGCCAGCAGCACCAAACAGGGCCAGGGGTACGAGCAGTACTTC	NA	TRBV13	TRBJ2-7	few
CSASPRGTGTNTEAFF	TGCAGCGCCTCCCCGAGAGGGACAGGTACGAACACTGAAGCTTTCTTT	TRBD1	TRBV29-1	TRBJ1-1	NA
CASSPDMSSYNEQFF	TGTGCCAGCAGCCCCGACATGAGCTCCTACAATGAGCAGTTCTTC	NA	TRBV7-9	TRBJ2-1	many
CASSQGVTSGIYEQYF	TGCGCCAGCAGCCAAGGAGTGACTAGCGGGATTTACGAGCAGTACTTC	TRBD2	TRBV4-1	TRBJ2-7	few
CASSLEMESAAFF	TGTGCCAGCAGCTTAGAGATGGAGTCAGCAGCTTTCTTT	NA	TRBV7-2	TRBJ1-1	NA
CASSLGDTSEETQYF	TGCGCCAGCAGCTTGGGAGACACGTCTGAGGAGACCCAGTACTTC	NA	TRBV5-1	TRBJ2-5	many
CASSQTGNTEAFF	TGTGCCAGCAGTCAGACAGGTAACACTGAAGCTTTCTTT	NA	TRBV6-1	TRBJ1-1	few
CASSILDRGDEQFF	TGCGCCAGCAGTATCCTTGACAGGGGAGATGAGCAGTTCTTC	TRBD1	TRBV5-1	TRBJ2-1	NA
CASKSILAGVYNEQFF	TGTGCCAGTAAATCCATCCTAGCGGGCGTTTACAATGAGCAGTTCTTC	TRBD2	TRBV19	TRBJ2-1	few
CASSEPYRGLSGYTF	TGTGCCAGCAGTGAACCCTATAGGGGGCTGAGTGGCTACACCTTC	TRBD1	TRBV25-1	TRBJ1-2	NA
CAISEDSEAFF	TGTGCCATCAGTGAAGACTCCGAAGCTTTCTTT	NA	TRBV10-3	TRBJ1-1	few
CASSQENNREFGYTF	TGTGCCAGCAGCCAAGAAAATAACAGGGAATTTGGCTACACCTTC	NA	TRBV4-2	TRBJ1-2	few
CASSRTSGRSSYNEQFF	TGTGCCAGCAGCCGGACTAGCGGGAGGAGCTCCTACAATGAGCAGTTCTTC	TRBD2	TRBV5-6	TRBJ2-1	few
CASSHGVFSGANVLTF	TGCGCCAGCAGCCATGGAGTTTTCTCTGGGGCCAACGTCCTGACTTTC	NA	TRBV4-1	TRBJ2-6	few
CASSFGFDEQYF	TGTGCCAGCAGCTTCGGGTTCGACGAGCAGTACTTC	NA	TRBV7-8	TRBJ2-7	few
CSVEPSTGETQYF	TGCAGCGTTGAACCTTCTACGGGGGAGACCCAGTACTTC	NA	TRBV29-1	TRBJ2-5	NA
CASSQTVMNTEAFF	TGTGCCAGCAGCCAGACAGTTATGAACACTGAAGCTTTCTTT	NA	TRBV5-6	TRBJ1-1	NA
CASSRSTDTQYF	TGTGCCAGCAGCCGTAGCACAGATACGCAGTATTTT	NA	TRBV6-5	TRBJ2-3	NA
CASSRQSGANVLTF	TGTGCCAGCAGTCGACAGTCTGGGGCCAACGTCCTGACTTTC	NA	TRBV6-1	TRBJ2-6	NA
CASSTGSDTQYF	TGCGCCAGCAGCACAGGATCCGATACGCAGTATTTT	NA	TRBV5-1	TRBJ2-3	few
CASSARDRGGTEAFF	TGTGCCAGCAGCGCCCGGGACAGGGGAGGCACTGAAGCTTTCTTT	TRBD1	TRBV11-2	TRBJ1-1	few
CASSLGVLAGKNYNEQFF	TGCGCCAGCAGCTTAGGCGTGCTGGCGGGGAAAAATTACAATGAGCAGTTCTTC	NA	TRBV5-1	TRBJ2-1	few
CASSSQGYGYTF	TGTGCCAGCAGCTCACAGGGATATGGCTACACCTTC	NA	TRBV7-9	TRBJ1-2	many
CAGHQDIFSGANVLTF	TGTGCCGGCCACCAGGACATCTTCTCTGGGGCCAACGTCCTGACTTTC	NA	TRBV2	TRBJ2-6	few
CAWSPGGDLGQYF	TGTGCCTGGAGTCCCGGGGGGGACCTCGGGCAGTACTTC	TRBD2	TRBV30	TRBJ2-7	NA
CASSVPSTGRAGELFF	TGTGCCAGCAGCGTACCCTCCACGGGGAGGGCCGGGGAGCTGTTTTTT	TRBD2	TRBV9	TRBJ2-2	NA